The 5 T cell receptor beta chains below all came from one sample that was sequenced in a study of technical replicates of blood from a handful of donors. Clones were sequenced by immunoSEQ multiplex PCR, and TCRdb holds only the in-frame ones, with some missing. The table has around 60,000 clones, approximately 92% seen once. Sequenced input: PBMCs. Receptor source: a human donor in good health. Some clones in this sample may be carry-over from other donors' samples.

The V gene is TRBV5-1, the J gene TRBJ2-3; no reliable D call. The CDR3 consists of 15 residues. Trimming pared 1 base from V and 4 bases from J, leaving 13 bases between. Germline CDR1 reads SGHRS; CDR2 reads YFSETQ. The CDR3 loop is CASSLPFSMADTQYF. The DNA for the CDR3 is TGCGCCAGCAGCTTGCCTTTCAGTATGGCAGATACGCAGTATTTT.

The chain carries TRBV18 and TRBJ2-7, with D possibly TRBD1 on 6 matching bases. The germline CDR1 and CDR2 sequences are KGHSH and LQKENI. Trimming shortened V by 5 bases and J by 3 bases, and 8 bases separated the two germline ends. The CDR3 spans 12 residues. DNA of the CDR3: TGTGCCAGCTCAACGACAGGCTACGAGCAGTACTTC. It translates to CASSTTGYEQYF.

The chain couples TRBV5-1 to TRBJ1-1; D possibly corresponds to TRBD1 (5 bases). The CDR3 extends over 13 amino acids. Germline assignment: CDR1 SGHRS and CDR2 YFSETQ. The ends were cut back, 4 bases at V and 1 base at J, with 8 bases in the middle. Here the CDR3 reads CASSKDKNTEAFF. The CDR3, as DNA: TGCGCCAGCAGCAAGGACAAGAACACTGAAGCTTTCTTT. Supplemented by reference TRBV5-1 and TRBJ1-1, the full variable domain reads KAGVTQTPRYLIKTRGQQVTLSCSPISGHRSVSWYQQTPGQGLQFLFEYFSETQRNKGNFPGRFSGRQFSNSRSEMNVSTLELGDSALYLCASSKDKNTEAFFGQGTRLTVV.

As DNA, the CDR3 is TGCGCCAGCCGAGGAATAGCGGGAGGGAGCTCCTACAATGAGCAGTTCTTC. It specifies CASRGIAGGSSYNEQFF. This rearrangement joins TRBV4-3 to TRBJ2-1; 11 nucleotides line up with TRBD2. The trim removed 8 bases at V and 0 bases at J, leaving 9 bases unmatched. The CDR3 covers 17 residues. Looked up from germline, CDR1 is LGHNA and CDR2 is YSLEER.

The chain joins TRBV2 to TRBJ1-2; TRBD1 is a possible D gene (5 bases). The V gene lost 5 bases and the J gene lost 4 bases, with 23 bases spanning the gap. CDR3 size: 17 residues. Germline-derived CDR1 and CDR2 are SNHLY and FYNNEI. The CDR3 loop reads CASSPPAGTAGGYGYTF. The CDR3 nucleotides read TGTGCCAGCAGTCCACCCGCCGGGACCGCCGGGGGCTATGGCTACACCTTC.